The sequence of this T cell receptor (beta chain) was determined in a study of shared clonotypes between healthy human individuals. V lost 3 bases, J lost 4 bases, and 4 bases stayed unmatched. The CDR3 spans 14 residues. CDR1 and CDR2 (germline): SQVTM, ANQGSEA. Everyone who donated was a Caucasian adult who lived in Nashville, Tennessee. Study-wide results and caveats: How much donors shared clonotypes was expected to be affected by sequencing depth. Richness estimates generally favored naive over memory subsets.

As regards this clone: As yet, its antigen is unknown.

The method was immunoSEQ multiplex PCR; TCRdb's version includes in-frame clones alone and lacks a portion of them. The sample shows around 200,000 clones, 65% to 80% of them seen only once. The sequenced sample was memory CD4+ T cells sorted from blood. Specified subset: CD45RA-negative fraction. The V gene is TRBV29-1, the J gene TRBJ2-1; TRBD2 aligns across 9 bases. This clonotype was sampled from a man aged 25 to 40 in good health. CDR3 residues: CSVEGLAVYNEQFF. CDR3 sequence (DNA): TGCAGCGTTGAGGGACTAGCCGTTTACAATGAGCAGTTCTTC.